This is a list of T cell receptor beta chains from one sample in a study of a mutant IDH1 vaccine in newly diagnosed glioma. Profiling relied on immunoSEQ multiplex PCR, and the TCRdb table lists in-frame clones only, not all of them. The repertoire consists of about 36,000 clones, with roughly 80% occurring once and the leading ten covering approximately 15%. Their antigen targets remain unknown. The sequencing here drew on peripheral blood mononuclear cells (PBMCs), taken from a glioma patient whose treatment included an IDH1 peptide vaccine. The receptor source for this set is a woman aged 30 to 39 with glioma. Some clones in this sample may be carry-over from other donors' samples. Each CDR3 is given without its conserved first and last residue. The order of the fields is J gene, CDR3 length, V gene, CDR3 protein.

>TRBJ2-2|13|TRBV7-9
ASSRLAGEDGELF
>TRBJ2-1|11|TRBV5-4
ASQGLAGDEQF
>TRBJ1-3|15|TRBV10-3
AISSVAGPVSGNTIY
>TRBJ2-1|14|TRBV19
ASSFSRQGAYNEQF
>TRBJ2-7|13|TRBV9
ASSVGVGGPDEQY
>TRBJ1-2|12|TRBV6-1
ASRSTGPTGGYT
>TRBJ1-1|11|TRBV11-3
ASSLTGKAEAF
>TRBJ1-1|14|TRBV5-6
ASSLAPWDLNTEAF
>TRBJ2-7|13|TRBV11-2
ASSITRDLSYEQY
>TRBJ1-6|12|TRBV4-1
ASSRGGGDSPLH
>TRBJ2-7|11|TRBV28
ASSSPKPYEQY
>TRBJ1-1|11|TRBV7-2
ASSLVRNTEAF
>TRBJ2-7|12|TRBV6-5
ASSYGGGPYEQY
>TRBJ2-3|13|TRBV27
ASSLWGLPTDTQY
>TRBJ2-5|11|TRBV5-8
ASSLARVLTQY
>TRBJ1-5|13|TRBV6-5
ASSSDRRSNQPQH
>TRBJ1-2|11|TRBV14
ASRPRDSYGYT
>TRBJ2-7|12|TRBV5-1
ASSLSGRSREQY
>TRBJ2-7|13|TRBV9
ASSVGAQSSYEQY
>TRBJ2-3|16|TRBV9
ASSVATRASGLTDTQY
>TRBJ1-1|10|TRBV7-4
ASRSTGTEAF
>TRBJ1-1|14|TRBV4-1
ASSPGRGLMNTEAF
>TRBJ1-5|9|TRBV19
ASSMAGPQH
>TRBJ1-2|13|TRBV6-5
ASTTQGARGYGYT
>TRBJ2-1|9|TRBV5-4
ASSLDNEQF
>TRBJ1-5|16|TRBV7-9
ASSPGGTGGLSNQPQH
>TRBJ1-5|13|TRBV27
ASSLFSNSNQPQH
>TRBJ1-4|11|TRBV4-1
ASSQGVWEKLF
>TRBJ1-1|13|TRBV15
ATSRDRTGTTEAF
>TRBJ2-3|14|TRBV19
ASNSLAGGSTDTQY
>TRBJ2-1|13|TRBV5-1
ASSPLAGAQGEQF
>TRBJ1-1|11|TRBV19
ASSESANTEAF
>TRBJ1-2|11|TRBV5-1
ASSYQENYGYT
>TRBJ1-5|12|TRBV6-5
ASSRGVGNQPQH